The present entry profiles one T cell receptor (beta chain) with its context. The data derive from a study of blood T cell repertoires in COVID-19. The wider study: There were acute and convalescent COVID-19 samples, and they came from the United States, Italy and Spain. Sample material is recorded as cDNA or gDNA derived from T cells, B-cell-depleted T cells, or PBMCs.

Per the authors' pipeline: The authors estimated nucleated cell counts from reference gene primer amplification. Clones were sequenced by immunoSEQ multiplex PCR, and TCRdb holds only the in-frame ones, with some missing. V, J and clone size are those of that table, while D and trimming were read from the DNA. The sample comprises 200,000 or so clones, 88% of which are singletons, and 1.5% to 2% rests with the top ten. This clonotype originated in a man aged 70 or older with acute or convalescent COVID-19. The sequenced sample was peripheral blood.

For the CDR3, the DNA is TGTGCCACCAGGACTAGCGGGAGATACGAACAGTTCTTC. Encoded protein: CATRTSGRYEQFF. The gene calls are TRBV15 and TRBJ2-1; 12 nucleotides agree with TRBD2. With V trimmed by 6 bases and J by 13 bases, 7 bases remained unmatched. Germline CDR1 LNHNV, CDR2 YYDKDF (reference sequence). CDR3 length: 13 amino acids.